Reported below is one TCR beta chain. Its antigen is not identified. This sample stems from a study of T cells in Graves' hyperthyroidism and ophthalmopathy. Study-level findings and limits: The majority of expanded thyroid clonotypes above 0.001 also appeared in blood.

Recently diagnosed hyperthyroidism of less than 2 months' duration affected patients aged 18 to 65. PBMCs were collected from an approximately 9.2 ml volume of fresh peripheral blood. Amplification yielded TCR beta CDR3 regions, with RNA transcripts as the source. An initial round of RT-PCR targeting the TCR CDR3 relied on the HTBI primer set. A single record per CDR3 protein comes from TCRdb applying MiXCR to the multiplex PCR reads. This sample yields 300,000 to 350,000 distinct CDR3 sequences, of which around a sixth are seen a single time; around 54% belongs to the top ten. V lost 3 bases to trimming and J lost 3 bases; unmatched junction nucleotides: 5. The CDR3 length is 16 residues. Germline V gene sequence: CDR1 LGHNA, CDR2 YNFKEQ.

This rearrangement joins TRBV4-2 to TRBJ2-2, with 9 bases lining up with TRBD1. The TCR comes from a woman between 50 and 59 years old with Graves' hyperthyroidism. Sample: blood. CDR3 in amino acids: CASSHSGTGYTGELFF. CDR3 nucleotides: TGTGCCAGCAGCCATTCCGGGACAGGGTACACCGGGGAGCTGTTTTTT.